The 3 T cell receptor beta chains listed next were all sequenced from one sample in a study of T cell responses to AZD1222 COVID-19 vaccine. Data came from immunoSEQ multiplex PCR; TCRdb stores just in-frame clones and leaves some out. This sample has over 70,000 clones, with more than 70% found just once. Sequencing used peripheral blood, obtained 28 days after the second AZD1222 dose. Source of these receptors: an adult who received the AZD1222 COVID-19 vaccine.

The CDR3 DNA follows: TGTGCCAGCAGCTTGGGACAGGGAGGGAACACTGAAGCTTTCTTT. Its translation is CASSLGQGGNTEAFF. V usage is TRBV5-6 and J usage is TRBJ1-1, with 7 bases aligning to TRBD1. Germline lookup yields CDR1 SGHDT and CDR2 YYEEEE. Trimming took 0 bases from V and 1 from J; bases not matched to a gene: 3. This CDR3 is built from 15 residues.

V usage is TRBV3-1 (or the pseudogene TRBV3-2) and J usage is TRBJ1-2; a weak D match, TRBD1 (5 bases). The CDR3 length is 13 residues. Germline loops: CDR1 LGHDT, CDR2 YNNKEL (reference sequence). The V gene lost 0 bases and the J gene lost 6 bases, with 8 bases spanning the gap. In nucleotides, the CDR3 is TGTGCCAGCAGCCAAGATTGGGGGAATGGCTACACCTTC. Its protein product is CASSQDWGNGYTF.

This clone came up once. The chain has TRBV18 and TRBJ2-2; D uncertain. The CDR3 contains 15 residues. Germline V gene data show CDR1 as KGHSH and CDR2 as LQKENI. The V and J ends lost 1 base and 0 bases respectively, with 6 bases between them. The CDR3 region is CASSPQGTNTGELFF. CDR3 nucleotide sequence: TGTGCCAGCTCACCACAGGGAACGAACACCGGGGAGCTGTTTTTT.